These 20 T cell receptor beta chains share one sample of origin, sequenced in a study of CD4 T cells in relation to SARS-CoV-2 and coronaviruses. Unexposed donor CD4+ T cells date from 2011-2018, before the COVID-19 pandemic. Libraries were prepared by immunoSEQ multiplex PCR; TCRdb keeps only in-frame clonotypes and omits some of them. The table has around 56,000 clones, 86% seen once. Sequenced: memory CD4+ T cells from PBMCs. These receptor sequences come from a human donor in good health.

This clone was seen a single time. CDR3 residues: CASSEGWGADEKLFF. CDR3 coding DNA: TGTGCCAGCAGCGAGGGATGGGGGGCTGATGAAAAACTGTTTTTT. J is TRBJ1-4 and V is TRBV6-5, with D tentatively TRBD1 (6 bases). Germline lookup yields CDR1 MNHEY and CDR2 SVGAGI. The V end lost 6 bases, the J end lost 6 bases, and 17 bases lay between the germline ends. CDR3 length: 15 amino acids.

The rearrangement links TRBV28 to TRBJ1-1; D is uncertain. CDR1 and CDR2 (germline): MDHEN, SYDVKM. The V gene lost 6 bases and the J gene lost 1 base, with 6 bases spanning the gap. The CDR3 is 12 amino acids. CDR3 loop: CASRWTNTEAFF. In nucleotides, the CDR3 is TGTGCCAGCAGGTGGACGAACACTGAAGCTTTCTTT.

The chain is built from TRBV5-4 and TRBJ2-1; perhaps D is TRBD1 or TRBD2 (6 bases each). This CDR3 is built from 13 residues. Germline lookup yields CDR1 SGHNT and CDR2 YYREEE (reference sequence). V dropped 5 bases and J dropped 7 bases, with 13 bases sitting between them. This chain's CDR3 is CASSWGARNEQFF. The CDR3 region has the DNA TGTGCCAGCAGTTGGGGGGCGAGGAATGAGCAGTTCTTC.

The V and J genes are TRBV6-5 and TRBJ2-2; 7 nucleotides match TRBD2. Germline trimming cut 6 bases from V and 4 bases from J; bases unmatched to any gene: 2. This CDR3 spans 13 amino acids. Germline-derived CDR1 and CDR2 are MNHEY and SVGAGI. This chain's CDR3 is CASRTGGTGELFF. The CDR3 DNA is TGTGCCAGCAGGACGGGGGGCACCGGGGAGCTGTTTTTT.

V usage is TRBV10-1 and J usage is TRBJ2-1; D remains ambiguous. Per germline, CDR1 WNHNN and CDR2 SYGVQD (reference sequence). Trimming removed 2 bases from V and 4 bases from J, with 6 bases in between. CDR3 length equals 13 residues. CDR3 in DNA: TGCGCCAGCAGTGAGAAGGTGTACAATGAGCAGTTCTTC. Protein sequence: CASSEKVYNEQFF.

Worth noting for this clone: Distinct nucleotide sequences in the sample also encode this CDR3. The V call is TRBV3-1 (or the pseudogene TRBV3-2), the J call TRBJ1-1; D gene ambiguous. V was cut by 4 bases and J by 1 base, with 7 bases left in between. The CDR3 consists of 13 residues. Germline values: CDR1 LGHDT, CDR2 YNNKEL (reference sequence). CDR3 DNA sequence: TGTGCCAGCAGCCCTCGGAGGAACACTGAAGCTTTCTTT. Protein product: CASSPRRNTEAFF.

A single count supports this clone. V gene TRBV7-2 combines with J gene TRBJ1-1; no clear D gene. Trimming removed 1 base at V and 5 bases at J, with 14 bases between. Germline CDR1 is SGHTA and CDR2 is FQGNSA. The CDR3 runs to 15 residues. CDR3 nucleotide sequence: TGTGCCAGCAGCTTAGACGTCGGGAGGAAGACTGAAGCTTTCTTT. Protein sequence: CASSLDVGRKTEAFF.

This chain uses TRBV7-3 with TRBJ2-5, with 8 nucleotides matching TRBD2. Per germline, CDR1 SGHTA and CDR2 FQGTGA. With 2 bases clipped from V and 6 bases from J, the junction kept 5 bases outside the gene matches. The CDR3 has 14 residues. CDR3 DNA sequence: TGTGCCAGCAGCTTATCCGGGGGGGAGCAGACCCAGTACTTC. Its protein is CASSLSGGEQTQYF.

As DNA, the CDR3 is TGTGCCAGCAGCCCACGTTGGGGACAGGGGGACACCGGGGAGCTGTTTTTT. Amino acid sequence: CASSPRWGQGDTGELFF. The chain couples TRBV9 to TRBJ2-2, with 11 bases that match TRBD1. V lost 4 bases to trimming and J lost 3 bases; unmatched junction nucleotides: 8. Per the germline V gene, CDR1 is SGDLS and CDR2 is YYNGEE. The CDR3 runs 17 residues. The full variable domain, with the rest looked up from reference TRBV9 and TRBJ2-2, is DSGVTQTPKHLITATGQRVTLRCSPRSGDLSVYWYQQSLDQGLQFLIQYYNGEERAKGNILERFSAQQFPDLHSELNLSSLELGDSALYFCASSPRWGQGDTGELFFGEGSRLTVL.

The rearrangement links TRBV9 to TRBJ2-1, with D tentatively TRBD2 (6 bases). Germline lookup yields CDR1 SGDLS and CDR2 YYNGEE. The CDR3 is made up of 15 amino acids. The V end was cut by 0 bases, the J end by 5 bases, with 12 bases between. DNA of the CDR3: TGTGCCAGCAGCGTAGCTCCCGGGAGCCACAATGAGCAGTTCTTC. This translates into CASSVAPGSHNEQFF. Full variable domain (missing parts from reference TRBV9 and TRBJ2-1): DSGVTQTPKHLITATGQRVTLRCSPRSGDLSVYWYQQSLDQGLQFLIQYYNGEERAKGNILERFSAQQFPDLHSELNLSSLELGDSALYFCASSVAPGSHNEQFFGPGTRLTVL.

The gene calls are TRBV4-1 and TRBJ2-5; D is undetermined. CDR1 is MGHRA and CDR2 is YSYEKL in the germline V gene. This CDR3 comprises 13 residues. V lost 4 bases to trimming and J lost 3 bases, with 9 bases between them. The DNA for the CDR3 is TGCGCCAGCAGCCGGAATTTCGAAGAGACCCAGTACTTC. This codes for CASSRNFEETQYF.

The chain links TRBV25-1 to TRBJ1-6; a weak D match, TRBD1 (5 bases). This CDR3 spans 13 amino acids. Trimming shortened V by 0 bases and J by 9 bases, and 6 bases separated the two germline ends. CDR1 MGHDK and CDR2 SYGVNS come from the germline V gene. The CDR3, as DNA: TGTGCCAGCAGTGAATATAGGGGTTCACCCCTCCACTTT. Amino acid sequence: CASSEYRGSPLHF.

This chain links TRBV6-5 with TRBJ2-7; TRBD2 agrees at 8 bases. Looked up from germline, CDR1 is MNHEY and CDR2 is SVGAGI. V shed 6 bases and J 0 bases; nucleotides not matched to a gene: 7. This CDR3 region has 15 residues. CDR3 in amino acids: CASSPIAGPSYEQYF. The CDR3 bases are TGTGCCAGCAGCCCCATAGCGGGGCCCTCCTACGAGCAGTACTTC.

This rearrangement joins TRBV7-9 to TRBJ2-6; the D gene is possibly TRBD2 (6 bases). Germline assignment: CDR1 SEHNR and CDR2 FQNEAQ (reference sequence). V lost 8 bases, J lost 1 base, and 6 bases lay in between. The CDR3 contains 13 residues. CDR3 amino acids: CASGRSGANVLTF. The CDR3 bases are TGTGCCAGCGGGAGGTCTGGGGCCAACGTCCTGACTTTC.

The chain uses TRBV23-1 and TRBJ1-5; TRBD1 might be the D (6 bases). TRBV23-1 is an ORF for which the function is uncertain. The CDR3 length is 18 residues. V was clipped by 1 base and J by 0 bases, with 16 bases between them. The CDR3 bases are TGCGCCAGCAGTCAATGTGGACAAGGGGGAATTAGCAATCAGCCCCAGCATTTT. It yields the protein CASSQCGQGGISNQPQHF.

The V and J genes are TRBV24-1 and TRBJ1-4; tentatively, D is TRBD1 (5 bases). The germline V and J ends were trimmed by 5 bases and 5 bases, with 11 bases remaining between them. The CDR3 runs 14 residues. Germline CDR1 and CDR2: KGHDR and SFDVKD. CDR3 bases: TGTGCCACCAGTGGTTCTGGGGGGAATGAAAAACTGTTTTTT. Translating it yields CATSGSGGNEKLFF.

The table lists this clone with a count of one. This rearrangement joins TRBV6-6 to TRBJ2-1; D not certain. CDR1 and CDR2 (germline): MNHNY, SVGAGI (reference sequence). V lost 3 bases to trimming and J lost 0 bases, with 9 bases between them. This CDR3 has 15 residues. The CDR3 coding sequence is TGTGCCAGCAGTTATGCTGGAAGCTCCTACAATGAGCAGTTCTTC. It is translated as CASSYAGSSYNEQFF.

The genes are TRBV18 and TRBJ1-4; D uncertain. CDR1 and CDR2 (germline): KGHSH, LQKENI. V was shortened by 5 bases and J by 0 bases, with 4 bases between the two germline ends. The length of the CDR3 is 13 residues. The CDR3 nucleotides are TGTGCCAGCTCATCAGCAACTAATGAAAAACTGTTTTTT. This encodes CASSSATNEKLFF. Looking up the rest from reference TRBV18 and TRBJ1-4 gives the full variable domain: NAGVMQNPRHLVRRRGQEARLRCSPMKGHSHVYWYRQLPEEGLKFMVYLQKENIIDESGMPKERFSAEFPKEGPSILRIQQVVRGDSAAYFCASSSATNEKLFFGSGTQLSVL.

This clone was detected only once. This rearrangement joins TRBV7-2 to TRBJ1-1; 9 bases align to TRBD1. This CDR3 is built from 14 residues. Germline CDR1 reads SGHTA; CDR2 reads FQGNSA. With V trimmed by 0 bases and J by 11 bases, 7 bases remained unmatched. The CDR3 DNA reads TGTGCCAGCAGCTTAGCTGGGGGACAGGGTGTCGCTTTCTTT. It yields the protein CASSLAGGQGVAFF.

This chain uses TRBV10-1 with TRBJ2-1; possible D gene TRBD2, 6 bases. This CDR3 spans 16 amino acids. From germline, CDR1 is WNHNN and CDR2 SYGVQD (reference sequence). Trimming shortened V by 3 bases and J by 2 bases, and 14 bases separated the two germline ends. In DNA form, the CDR3 reads TGCGCCAGCAGTGAAAGGAGCGGAGGGGCCTACAATGAGCAGTTCTTC. Translation: CASSERSGGAYNEQFF.